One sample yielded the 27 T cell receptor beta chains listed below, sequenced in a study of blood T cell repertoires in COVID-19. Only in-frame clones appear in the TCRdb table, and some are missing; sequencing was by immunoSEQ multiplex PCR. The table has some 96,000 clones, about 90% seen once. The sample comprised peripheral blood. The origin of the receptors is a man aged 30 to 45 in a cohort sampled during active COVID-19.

The CDR3 nucleotides are TGTGCCAGCAGCCCGGGGACAGCTTTTAGCAATCAGCCCCAGCATTTT. Translation gives CASSPGTAFSNQPQHF. The chain couples TRBV3-1 (or the pseudogene TRBV3-2) to TRBJ1-5; 7 nucleotides match TRBD1. CDR1 LGHDT and CDR2 YNNKEL come from the germline V gene (reference sequence). This CDR3 has 16 residues. J lost 0 bases, V lost 4 bases, and 6 bases had no gene match.

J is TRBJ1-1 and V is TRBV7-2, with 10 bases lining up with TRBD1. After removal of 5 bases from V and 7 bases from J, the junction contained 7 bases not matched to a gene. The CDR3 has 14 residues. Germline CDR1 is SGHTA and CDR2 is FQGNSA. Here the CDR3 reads CASSTGQGPVEAFF. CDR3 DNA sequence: TGTGCCAGCAGCACGGGACAGGGGCCTGTTGAAGCTTTCTTT.

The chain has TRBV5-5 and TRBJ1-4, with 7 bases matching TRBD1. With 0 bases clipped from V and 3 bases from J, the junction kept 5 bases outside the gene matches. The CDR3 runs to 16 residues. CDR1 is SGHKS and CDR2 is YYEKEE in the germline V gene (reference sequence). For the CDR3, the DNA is TGTGCCAGCAGCTTGGCTTCCGGGACAGCTAATGAAAAACTGTTTTTT. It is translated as CASSLASGTANEKLFF.

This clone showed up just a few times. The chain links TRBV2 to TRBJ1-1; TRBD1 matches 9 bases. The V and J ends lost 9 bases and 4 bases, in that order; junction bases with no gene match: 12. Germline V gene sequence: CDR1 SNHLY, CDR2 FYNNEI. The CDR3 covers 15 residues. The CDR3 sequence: CARFSPGQGFTEAFF. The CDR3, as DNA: TGTGCCAGATTTAGTCCGGGACAGGGTTTCACTGAAGCTTTCTTT.

CDR3 loop: CASSGGLAAYNEQFF. The CDR3 DNA is TGTGCCAGTAGTGGGGGACTAGCGGCCTACAATGAGCAGTTCTTC. The chain links TRBV19 to TRBJ2-1; TRBD2 matches 11 bases. This CDR3 has 15 residues. Germline V lookup: CDR1 LNHDA, CDR2 SQIVND (reference sequence). V lost 5 bases, J lost 2 bases, and 2 bases stayed unmatched.

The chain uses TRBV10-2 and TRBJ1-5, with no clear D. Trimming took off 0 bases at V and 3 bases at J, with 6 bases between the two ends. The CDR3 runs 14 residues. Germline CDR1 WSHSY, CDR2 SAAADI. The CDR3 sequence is CASSESGNNQPQHF. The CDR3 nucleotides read TGCGCCAGCAGTGAGTCGGGCAACAATCAGCCCCAGCATTTT.

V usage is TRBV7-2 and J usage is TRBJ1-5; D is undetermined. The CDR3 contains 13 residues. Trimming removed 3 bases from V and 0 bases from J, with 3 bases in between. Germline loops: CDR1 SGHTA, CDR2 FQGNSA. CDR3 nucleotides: TGTGCCAGCAGCTTTAATAGCAATCAGCCCCAGCATTTT. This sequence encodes CASSFNSNQPQHF. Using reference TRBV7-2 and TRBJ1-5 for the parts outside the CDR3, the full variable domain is GAGVSQSPSNKVTEKGKDVELRCDPISGHTALYWYRQSLGQGLEFLIYFQGNSAPDKSGLPSDRFSAERTGGSVSTLTIQRTQQEDSAVYLCASSFNSNQPQHFGDGTRLSIL.

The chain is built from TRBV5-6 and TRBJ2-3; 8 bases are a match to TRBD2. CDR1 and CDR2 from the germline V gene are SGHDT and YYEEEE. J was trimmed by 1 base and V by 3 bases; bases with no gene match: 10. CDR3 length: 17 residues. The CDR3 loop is CASSWTSGGGRTDTQYF. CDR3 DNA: TGTGCCAGCAGCTGGACGTCCGGGGGGGGCCGCACAGATACGCAGTATTTT.

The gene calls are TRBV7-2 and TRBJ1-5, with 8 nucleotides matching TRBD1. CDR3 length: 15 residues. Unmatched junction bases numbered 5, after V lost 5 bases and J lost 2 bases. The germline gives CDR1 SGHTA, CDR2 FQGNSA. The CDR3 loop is CASSPRTGRNQPQHF. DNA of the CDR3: TGTGCCAGCAGCCCCCGGACAGGGCGCAATCAGCCCCAGCATTTT.

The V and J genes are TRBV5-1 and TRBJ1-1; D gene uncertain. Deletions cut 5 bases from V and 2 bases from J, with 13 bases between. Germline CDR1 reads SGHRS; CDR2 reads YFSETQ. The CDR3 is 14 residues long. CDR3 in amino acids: CASSQAGTNTEAFF. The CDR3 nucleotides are TGCGCCAGCAGTCAAGCAGGAACAAACACTGAAGCTTTCTTT.

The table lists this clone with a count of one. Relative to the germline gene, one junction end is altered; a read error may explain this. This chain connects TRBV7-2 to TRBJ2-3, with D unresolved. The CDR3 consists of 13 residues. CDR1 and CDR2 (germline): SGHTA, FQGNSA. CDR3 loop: CASRLGGADTQYF. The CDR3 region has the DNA TGTGCTAGCAGGCTGGGTGGAGCCGATACGCAGTATTTT. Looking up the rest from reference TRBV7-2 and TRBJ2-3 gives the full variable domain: GAGVSQSPSNKVTEKGKDVELRCDPISGHTALYWYRQSLGQGLEFLIYFQGNSAPDKSGLPSDRFSAERTGGSVSTLTIQRTQQEDSAVYLCASRLGGADTQYFGPGTRLTVL.

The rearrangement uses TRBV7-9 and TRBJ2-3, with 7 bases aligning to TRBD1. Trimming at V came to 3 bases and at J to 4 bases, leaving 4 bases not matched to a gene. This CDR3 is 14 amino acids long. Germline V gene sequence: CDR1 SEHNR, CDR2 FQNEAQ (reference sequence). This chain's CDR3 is CASSFLGGPDTQYF. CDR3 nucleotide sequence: TGTGCCAGCAGCTTTTTAGGGGGCCCAGATACGCAGTATTTT. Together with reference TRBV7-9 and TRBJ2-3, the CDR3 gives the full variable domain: DTGVSQNPRHKITKRGQNVTFRCDPISEHNRLYWYRQTLGQGPEFLTYFQNEAQLEKSRLLSDRFSAERPKGSFSTLEIQRTEQGDSAMYLCASSFLGGPDTQYFGPGTRLTVL.

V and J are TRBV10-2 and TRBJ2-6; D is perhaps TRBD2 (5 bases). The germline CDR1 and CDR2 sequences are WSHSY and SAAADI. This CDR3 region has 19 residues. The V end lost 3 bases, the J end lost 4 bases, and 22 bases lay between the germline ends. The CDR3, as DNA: TGCGCCAGCAGTGACCAGTACCCCGCCGGGGTGGGGGGGGCCAACGTCCTGACTTTC. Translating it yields CASSDQYPAGVGGANVLTF.

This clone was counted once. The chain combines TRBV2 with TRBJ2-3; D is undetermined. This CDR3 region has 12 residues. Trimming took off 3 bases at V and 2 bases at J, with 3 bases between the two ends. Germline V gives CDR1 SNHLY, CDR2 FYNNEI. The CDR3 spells CASSDLTDTQYF. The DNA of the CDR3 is TGTGCCAGCAGTGACCTCACAGATACGCAGTATTTT.

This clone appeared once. In DNA, the CDR3 is TGTGCCAGTAGTATAGATCGCTTATGGCAGGGGCCTAATGAAAAACTGTTTTTT. Protein sequence: CASSIDRLWQGPNEKLFF. V gene TRBV19 combines with J gene TRBJ1-4, with D maybe TRBD1 (6 bases). The V end was cut by 0 bases, the J end by 3 bases, with 17 bases between. The CDR3 runs to 18 residues. Germline V lookup: CDR1 LNHDA, CDR2 SQIVND (reference sequence).

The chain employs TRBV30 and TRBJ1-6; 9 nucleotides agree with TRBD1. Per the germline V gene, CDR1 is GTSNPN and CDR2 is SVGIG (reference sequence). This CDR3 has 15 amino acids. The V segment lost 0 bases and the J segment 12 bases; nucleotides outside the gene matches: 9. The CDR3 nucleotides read TGTGCCTGGAGTGTACTGGGACAGGGTGTTCTACCCCTCCACTTT. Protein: CAWSVLGQGVLPLHF.

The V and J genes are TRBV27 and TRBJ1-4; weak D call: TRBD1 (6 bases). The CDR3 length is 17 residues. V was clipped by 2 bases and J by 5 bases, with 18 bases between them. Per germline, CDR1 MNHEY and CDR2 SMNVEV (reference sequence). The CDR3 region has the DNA TGTGCCAGCAGTTTAGCGGGGGCCCATAAAATGAATGAAAAACTGTTTTTT. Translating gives CASSLAGAHKMNEKLFF. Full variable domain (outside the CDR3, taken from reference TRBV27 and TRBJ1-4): EAQVTQNPRYLITVTGKKLTVTCSQNMNHEYMSWYRQDPGLGLRQIYYSMNVEVTDKGDVPEGYKVSRKEKRNFPLILESPSPNQTSLYFCASSLAGAHKMNEKLFFGSGTQLSVL.

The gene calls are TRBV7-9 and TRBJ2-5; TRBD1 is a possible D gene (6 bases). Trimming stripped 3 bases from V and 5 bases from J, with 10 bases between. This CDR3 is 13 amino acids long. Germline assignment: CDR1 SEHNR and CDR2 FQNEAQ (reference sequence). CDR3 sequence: CASSFQRGETQYF. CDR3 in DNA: TGTGCCAGCAGCTTCCAGAGGGGGGAGACCCAGTACTTC.

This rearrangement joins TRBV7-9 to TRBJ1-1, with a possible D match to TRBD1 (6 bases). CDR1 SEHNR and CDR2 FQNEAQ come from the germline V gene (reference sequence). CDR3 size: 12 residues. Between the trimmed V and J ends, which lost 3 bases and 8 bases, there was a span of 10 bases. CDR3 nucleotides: TGTGCCAGCAGCTTCGGACAGCAAGAAGCTTTCTTT. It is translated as CASSFGQQEAFF.

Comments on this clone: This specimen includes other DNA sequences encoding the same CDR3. The CDR3: CASRGTANTEAFF. The CDR3 coding sequence is TGTGCCAGCAGAGGGACAGCTAACACTGAAGCTTTCTTT. The rearrangement uses TRBV2 and TRBJ1-1; 7 bases agree with TRBD1. Germline lookup yields CDR1 SNHLY and CDR2 FYNNEI. The CDR3 is 13 amino acids. V shed 6 bases and J 2 bases; nucleotides not matched to a gene: 3.

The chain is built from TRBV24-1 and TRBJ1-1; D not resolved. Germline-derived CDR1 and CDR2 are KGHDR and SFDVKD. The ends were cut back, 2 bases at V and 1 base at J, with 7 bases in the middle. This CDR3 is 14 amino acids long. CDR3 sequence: CATSDYLRNTEAFF. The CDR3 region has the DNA TGTGCCACCAGTGATTACTTAAGGAACACTGAAGCTTTCTTT.

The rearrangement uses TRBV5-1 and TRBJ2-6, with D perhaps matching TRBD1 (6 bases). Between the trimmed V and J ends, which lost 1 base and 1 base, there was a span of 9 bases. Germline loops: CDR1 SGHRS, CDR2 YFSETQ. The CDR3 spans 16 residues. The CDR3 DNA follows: TGCGCCAGCAGCTTGACTACAGGGTCTGGGGCCAACGTCCTGACTTTC. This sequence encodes CASSLTTGSGANVLTF.

DNA of the CDR3: TGTGCCAGCAGCATAGGACAGACCGGGGAGCTGTTTTTT. This translates into CASSIGQTGELFF. The chain carries TRBV11-2 and TRBJ2-2, with D perhaps matching TRBD1 (6 bases). Germline lookup yields CDR1 SGHAT and CDR2 FQNNGV. The CDR3 is 13 amino acids. V was pared by 5 bases and J by 5 bases, with 9 bases between.

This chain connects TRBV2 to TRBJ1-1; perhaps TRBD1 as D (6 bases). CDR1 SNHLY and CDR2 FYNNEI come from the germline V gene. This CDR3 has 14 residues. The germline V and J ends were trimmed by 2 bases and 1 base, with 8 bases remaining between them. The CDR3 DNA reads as TGTGCCAGCAGTGAAAGAGGGGGGAACACTGAAGCTTTCTTT. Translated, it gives CASSERGGNTEAFF.

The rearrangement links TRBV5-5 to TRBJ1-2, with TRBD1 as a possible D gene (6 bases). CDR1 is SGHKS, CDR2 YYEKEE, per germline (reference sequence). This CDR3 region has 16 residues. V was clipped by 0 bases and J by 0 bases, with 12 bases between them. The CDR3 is CASSLAPGQSNYGYTF. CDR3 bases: TGTGCCAGCAGCTTGGCCCCCGGACAGTCTAACTATGGCTACACCTTC.

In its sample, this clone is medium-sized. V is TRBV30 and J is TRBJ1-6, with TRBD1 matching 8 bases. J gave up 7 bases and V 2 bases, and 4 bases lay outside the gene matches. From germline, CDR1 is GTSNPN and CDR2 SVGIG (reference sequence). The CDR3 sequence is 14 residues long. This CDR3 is CAWSSRQGNSPLHF. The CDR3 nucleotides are TGTGCCTGGAGTTCTCGACAGGGGAATTCACCCCTCCACTTT.

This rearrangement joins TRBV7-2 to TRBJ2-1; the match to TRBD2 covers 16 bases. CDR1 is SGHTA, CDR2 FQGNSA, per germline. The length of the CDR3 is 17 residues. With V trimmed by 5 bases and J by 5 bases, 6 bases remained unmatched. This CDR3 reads CASSGGTSGGGHNEQFF. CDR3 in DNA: TGTGCCAGCAGCGGCGGGACTAGCGGGGGGGGGCACAATGAGCAGTTCTTC. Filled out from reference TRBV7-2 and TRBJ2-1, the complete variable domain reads GAGVSQSPSNKVTEKGKDVELRCDPISGHTALYWYRQSLGQGLEFLIYFQGNSAPDKSGLPSDRFSAERTGGSVSTLTIQRTQQEDSAVYLCASSGGTSGGGHNEQFFGPGTRLTVL.